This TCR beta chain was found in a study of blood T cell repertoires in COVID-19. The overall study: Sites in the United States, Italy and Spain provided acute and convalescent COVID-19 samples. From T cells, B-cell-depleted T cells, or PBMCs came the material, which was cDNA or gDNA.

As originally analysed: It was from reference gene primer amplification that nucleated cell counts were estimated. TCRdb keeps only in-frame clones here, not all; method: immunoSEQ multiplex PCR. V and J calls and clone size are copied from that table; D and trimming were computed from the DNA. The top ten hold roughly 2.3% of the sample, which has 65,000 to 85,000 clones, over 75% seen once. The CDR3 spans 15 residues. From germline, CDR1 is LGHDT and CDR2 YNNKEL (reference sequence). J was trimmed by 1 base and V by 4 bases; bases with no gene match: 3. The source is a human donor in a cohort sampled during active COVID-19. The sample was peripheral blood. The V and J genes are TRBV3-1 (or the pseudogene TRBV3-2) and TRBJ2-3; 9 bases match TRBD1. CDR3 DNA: TGTGCCAGCAGCCTTAGGACAGGGGGCACAGATACGCAGTATTTT. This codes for CASSLRTGGTDTQYF.